This passage covers 32 T cell receptor beta chains from one sample sequenced in a study of shared clonotypes between healthy human individuals. TCRdb's copy holds only in-frame clones and misses some; the assay was immunoSEQ multiplex PCR. The repertoire has 2,100,000 or so clones, 90% to 96% of them found once; the top ten carry over 0.1%. Sequenced input: naive CD4+ T cells sorted from blood. As for subset: CD45RA+ positively selected. Every receptor here comes from a man in his late teens or twenties in good health.

CDR3 amino acids: CASSELRQGNQPQHF. The CDR3 DNA follows: TGCGCCAGCAGTGAGCTTAGACAGGGAAATCAGCCCCAGCATTTT. This chain connects TRBV10-2 to TRBJ1-5; the match to TRBD1 covers 7 bases. This CDR3 has 15 amino acids. Germline assignment: CDR1 WSHSY and CDR2 SAAADI. V lost 2 bases to trimming and J lost 4 bases; unmatched junction nucleotides: 5.

This chain joins TRBV5-1 and TRBJ2-6; D assignment may be TRBD1 or TRBD2 (5 bases each). V lost 0 bases, J lost 4 bases, and 20 bases lay in between. Per germline, CDR1 SGHRS and CDR2 YFSETQ. The CDR3 consists of 19 residues. In DNA form, the CDR3 reads TGCGCCAGCAGCTTGGCCCCCAATACCGGGACCCGAGGGGCCAACGTCCTGACTTTC. This gives the protein CASSLAPNTGTRGANVLTF. Using reference TRBV5-1 and TRBJ2-6 for the parts outside the CDR3, the full variable domain is KAGVTQTPRYLIKTRGQQVTLSCSPISGHRSVSWYQQTPGQGLQFLFEYFSETQRNKGNFPGRFSGRQFSNSRSEMNVSTLELGDSALYLCASSLAPNTGTRGANVLTFGAGSRLTVL.

The J gene is TRBJ2-1, the V gene TRBV5-6; 10 bases are shared with TRBD1. This CDR3 comprises 14 residues. Germline trimming cut 1 base from V and 7 bases from J; bases unmatched to any gene: 2. Germline values: CDR1 SGHDT, CDR2 YYEEEE. CDR3 loop: CASSLRGQGNEQFF. In nucleotides, the CDR3 is TGTGCCAGCAGCTTGAGGGGACAGGGGAATGAGCAGTTCTTC.

The chain has TRBV6-1 and TRBJ2-5; the match to TRBD1 covers 8 bases. Germline V gene lookup returns CDR1 MNHNS and CDR2 SASEGT. Trimming at V came to 7 bases and at J to 2 bases, leaving 6 bases not matched to a gene. CDR3 length: 14 residues. The CDR3 DNA is TGTGCCAGCAAAGACAGGGGCCTTCAAGAGACCCAGTACTTC. It yields the protein CASKDRGLQETQYF.

This chain uses TRBV10-3 with TRBJ2-1; 8 bases match TRBD1. The V segment lost 6 bases and the J segment 10 bases; nucleotides outside the gene matches: 14. This CDR3 comprises 15 residues. The germline V gene encodes CDR1 ENHRY and CDR2 SYGVKD. CDR3 sequence: CAISGSRTGFSEQFF. CDR3 nucleotide sequence: TGTGCCATCAGCGGAAGTCGGACAGGGTTCAGCGAGCAGTTCTTC.

The V call is TRBV5-6, the J call TRBJ2-7; 8 nucleotides match TRBD1. Germline CDR1 is SGHDT and CDR2 is YYEEEE. V dropped 4 bases and J dropped 4; count of bases not matched to a gene: 7. This CDR3 contains 14 residues. This chain's CDR3 is CASSGQGWAYEQYF. CDR3 nucleotides: TGTGCCAGCAGCGGACAGGGTTGGGCATACGAGCAGTACTTC.

This chain connects TRBV18 to TRBJ2-4; 9 positions agree with TRBD1. V lost 3 bases and J lost 4; bases outside the gene matches: 4. The CDR3 extends over 15 amino acids. The germline gives CDR1 KGHSH, CDR2 LQKENI. The DNA of the CDR3 is TGTGCCAGCTCACCGGGACAGGGAGAAAAAAACATTCAGTACTTC. Residues: CASSPGQGEKNIQYF.

The V call is TRBV7-2, the J call TRBJ2-3; 11 nucleotides line up with TRBD2. This CDR3 region has 16 residues. The V gene's germline CDR1 is SGHTA and CDR2 FQGNSA. The V and J ends lost 4 bases and 8 bases, in that order; junction bases with no gene match: 11. The CDR3 region is CASSSPPGLAVPTQYF. CDR3 nucleotide sequence: TGTGCCAGCAGCTCCCCCCCGGGACTAGCGGTCCCTACGCAGTATTTT.

To note about this clone: Other nucleotide sequences from this sample produce the same CDR3. The J gene is TRBJ1-1, the V gene TRBV6-5; the match to TRBD1 covers 7 bases. The V gene end was trimmed by 5 bases and the J gene end by 1 base; junction bases not matched to a gene: 4. Germline CDR1 and CDR2: MNHEY and SVGAGI. The CDR3 consists of 14 residues. The CDR3 sequence: CASSPGGKNTEAFF. The CDR3 bases are TGTGCCAGCAGTCCAGGGGGGAAGAACACTGAAGCTTTCTTT.

The V and J genes are TRBV27 and TRBJ2-7, with D perhaps TRBD1 (6 bases). The CDR3 is 15 residues long. V gave up 3 bases and J gave up 2 bases, with 14 bases separating them. Germline assignment: CDR1 MNHEY and CDR2 SMNVEV (reference sequence). CDR3 amino acids: CASSFSMGQTYEQYF. In nucleotides, the CDR3 is TGTGCCAGCAGTTTCTCGATGGGACAAACCTACGAGCAGTACTTC.

This chain connects TRBV5-1 to TRBJ2-3; no firm D call. The CDR3 runs 14 residues. Germline CDR1 SGHRS, CDR2 YFSETQ. The V and J ends lost 6 bases and 3 bases respectively, with 14 bases between them. CDR3 amino acids: CASTLGSWTDTQYF. Here the CDR3 DNA reads TGCGCCAGCACGTTAGGGTCCTGGACAGATACGCAGTATTTT.

This chain connects TRBV7-8 to TRBJ1-2; D is unclear. The V end was cut by 5 bases, the J end by 3 bases, with 10 bases between. Germline CDR1 is SGHVS and CDR2 is FQNEAQ. The CDR3 is 13 amino acids. CDR3 DNA sequence: TGTGCCAGCAGCCTTTCCCGGGACTATGGCTACACCTTC. Amino acids: CASSLSRDYGYTF.

The chain recombines TRBV27 with TRBJ1-2, with a weak D call TRBD1 (6 bases). Per the germline V gene, CDR1 is MNHEY and CDR2 is SMNVEV (reference sequence). This CDR3 is built from 15 residues. V was clipped by 5 bases and J by 1 base, with 14 bases between them. CDR3 DNA: TGTGCCAGCAGTCTGACAGGAGGGTATAACTATGGCTACACCTTC. Amino acids: CASSLTGGYNYGYTF.

The CDR3 loop reads CASSEEGSHPNEKLFF. The CDR3 nucleotides read TGTGCCAGCAGTGAAGAGGGGAGTCATCCTAATGAAAAACTGTTTTTT. This rearrangement joins TRBV6-1 to TRBJ1-4, with a weak D call TRBD1 (5 bases). This CDR3 spans 16 amino acids. The germline V gene encodes CDR1 MNHNS and CDR2 SASEGT. Trimming left V 1 base short and J 3 bases short, with 12 bases between.

V usage is TRBV30 and J usage is TRBJ2-3, with TRBD2 identical over 8 bases. V was clipped by 2 bases and J by 6 bases; unmatched bases: 13. This CDR3 contains 16 residues. CDR1 GTSNPN and CDR2 SVGIG come from the germline V gene (reference sequence). The CDR3 DNA is TGTGCCTGGAGTCCTGGTTCGGCGGGGGGAGGGGATACGCAGTATTTT. Translating it yields CAWSPGSAGGGDTQYF.

The chain links TRBV18 to TRBJ2-7; D may correspond to TRBD1 or TRBD2 (6 bases each). This CDR3 contains 13 residues. Germline CDR1 reads KGHSH; CDR2 reads LQKENI. Trimming pared 2 bases from V and 6 bases from J, leaving 11 bases between. CDR3 nucleotides: TGTGCCAGCTCACCAGGGGGGCTAGGCGAGCAGTACTTC. Its protein is CASSPGGLGEQYF.

This clone was recorded only once. The genes are TRBV10-1 and TRBJ2-7, with 9 bases fitting TRBD1. Unmatched junction bases numbered 4, after V lost 2 bases and J lost 2 bases. From germline, CDR1 is WNHNN and CDR2 SYGVQD (reference sequence). This CDR3 is built from 15 residues. CDR3: CASSEVGDRAYEQYF. In DNA form, the CDR3 reads TGCGCCAGCAGTGAGGTAGGGGACAGGGCCTACGAGCAGTACTTC.

The V and J genes are TRBV18 and TRBJ2-1; 8 nucleotides match TRBD2. The CDR3 runs 14 residues. The germline gives CDR1 KGHSH, CDR2 LQKENI. After removal of 2 bases from V and 7 bases from J, the junction contained 4 bases not matched to a gene. The CDR3 loop is CASSPSGGSNEQFF. For the CDR3, the DNA is TGTGCCAGCTCACCATCGGGAGGGTCGAATGAGCAGTTCTTC. Full variable domain (rest looked up from reference TRBV18 and TRBJ2-1): NAGVMQNPRHLVRRRGQEARLRCSPMKGHSHVYWYRQLPEEGLKFMVYLQKENIIDESGMPKERFSAEFPKEGPSILRIQQVVRGDSAAYFCASSPSGGSNEQFFGPGTRLTVL.

This clone was seen a single time. This sequence joins TRBV27 and TRBJ2-1; D possibly corresponds to TRBD2 (7 bases). The CDR3 extends over 15 amino acids. Deletions cut 1 base from V and 2 bases from J, with 9 bases between. Germline V gene sequence: CDR1 MNHEY, CDR2 SMNVEV (reference sequence). The CDR3: CASSLWGGPYNEQFF. In DNA, the CDR3 is TGTGCCAGCAGTTTATGGGGGGGCCCCTACAATGAGCAGTTCTTC.

CDR3 sequence (DNA): TGTGCCAGCAGTTGGACAGGGGGCGGTGAGCAGTACTTC. This translates into CASSWTGGGEQYF. The chain joins TRBV2 to TRBJ2-7; the match to TRBD1 covers 11 bases. The CDR3 has 13 amino acids. In germline, CDR1 is SNHLY, CDR2 FYNNEI. The ends lost 5 bases at V and 7 bases at J; junction bases unmatched: 4. The full variable domain, completed using reference TRBV2 and TRBJ2-7, is EPEVTQTPSHQVTQMGQEVILRCVPISNHLYFYWYRQILGQKVEFLVSFYNNEISEKSEIFDDQFSVERPDGSNFTLKIRSTKLEDSAMYFCASSWTGGGEQYFGPGTRLTVT.

The table lists this clone with a few counts. The sample holds other DNA sequences that translate to the same CDR3. The rearrangement links TRBV18 to TRBJ2-6; 7 bases agree with TRBD1. The CDR3 is 15 amino acids. V was pared by 3 bases and J by 1 base, with 0 bases of the junction left unmatched. CDR1 KGHSH and CDR2 LQKENI come from the germline V gene. This CDR3 reads CASSPTGSGANVLTF. The CDR3 bases are TGTGCCAGCTCACCGACAGGGTCTGGGGCCAACGTCCTGACTTTC. The full variable domain, completed using reference TRBV18 and TRBJ2-6, is NAGVMQNPRHLVRRRGQEARLRCSPMKGHSHVYWYRQLPEEGLKFMVYLQKENIIDESGMPKERFSAEFPKEGPSILRIQQVVRGDSAAYFCASSPTGSGANVLTFGAGSRLTVL.

J is TRBJ2-7 and V is TRBV7-8, with 9 bases that match TRBD1. This CDR3 contains 16 residues. The junction had 8 bases not matched to a gene; V was cut back by 1 base and J by 4 bases. Germline loops: CDR1 SGHVS, CDR2 FQNEAQ. CDR3: CASSLGWGQGSYEQYF. DNA for the CDR3: TGTGCCAGCAGCTTAGGTTGGGGACAGGGCAGTTACGAGCAGTACTTC. Complete variable domain (other parts from reference TRBV7-8 and TRBJ2-7): GAGVSQSPRYKVAKRGQDVALRCDPISGHVSLFWYQQALGQGPEFLTYFQNEAQLDKSGLPSDRFFAERPEGSVSTLKIQRTQQEDSAVYLCASSLGWGQGSYEQYFGPGTRLTVT.

This chain links TRBV6-7 with TRBJ1-5; unclear D gene. TRBV6-7 carries the ORF label, with uncertain function. Trimming stripped 4 bases from V and 10 bases from J, with 14 bases between. This CDR3 has 13 amino acids. The CDR3 protein is CASSFILLLPQHF. The CDR3 DNA sequence: TGTGCCAGCAGTTTCATACTATTACTTCCCCAGCATTTT.

The J gene is TRBJ2-2, the V gene TRBV15; no clear D gene. This CDR3 is built from 14 residues. CDR1 is LNHNV and CDR2 is YYDKDF in the germline V gene (reference sequence). V was pared by 5 bases and J by 8 bases, with 15 bases between. The CDR3 bases are TGTGCCACCAGCTCCTTATTTTCGGCAGGGGAGCTGTTTTTT. As protein: CATSSLFSAGELFF. The full variable domain, its missing parts supplied by reference TRBV15 and TRBJ2-2, is DAMVIQNPRYQVTQFGKPVTLSCSQTLNHNVMYWYQQKSSQAPKLLFHYYDKDFNNEADTPDNFQSRRPNTSFCFLDIRSPGLGDTAMYLCATSSLFSAGELFFGEGSRLTVL.

This rearrangement joins TRBV9 to TRBJ2-7; D may be TRBD1 (6 bases). Looked up from germline, CDR1 is SGDLS and CDR2 is YYNGEE. This CDR3 contains 15 residues. Between the trimmed V and J ends, which lost 0 bases and 3 bases, there was a span of 13 bases. The CDR3 reads CASSVGGQTIYEQYF. The CDR3 nucleotides are TGTGCCAGCAGCGTAGGTGGACAGACCATCTACGAGCAGTACTTC. The whole variable domain, remainder taken from reference TRBV9 and TRBJ2-7, is DSGVTQTPKHLITATGQRVTLRCSPRSGDLSVYWYQQSLDQGLQFLIQYYNGEERAKGNILERFSAQQFPDLHSELNLSSLELGDSALYFCASSVGGQTIYEQYFGPGTRLTVT.

A word on this clone: The sample has other DNA sequences that encode this CDR3 too. This chain connects TRBV5-1 to TRBJ2-1; D is unresolved. V was trimmed by 0 bases and J by 6 bases, leaving 4 bases between them. CDR1 is SGHRS and CDR2 is YFSETQ in the germline V gene. The length of the CDR3 is 12 residues. This chain's CDR3 is CASSLGANEQFF. In nucleotides, the CDR3 is TGCGCCAGCAGCTTGGGTGCCAATGAGCAGTTCTTC.

The chain links TRBV6-1 to TRBJ2-7; D is undetermined. The CDR3 is 13 residues long. Germline CDR1 and CDR2: MNHNS and SASEGT. With 6 bases removed from V and 3 bases from J, the gap between germline ends came to 12 bases. The CDR3 spells CASSTLDVYEQYF. As DNA, the CDR3 is TGTGCCAGCAGCACCCTAGACGTCTACGAGCAGTACTTC.

This clone was seen a single time. The rearrangement links TRBV7-9 to TRBJ2-3, with TRBD2 matching 9 bases. CDR1 is SEHNR and CDR2 is FQNEAQ in the germline V gene (reference sequence). V was pared by 1 base and J by 2 bases, with 7 bases of the junction left unmatched. The CDR3 totals 17 residues. CDR3 sequence: CASSLGASGAPTDTQYF. CDR3 sequence (DNA): TGTGCCAGCAGCTTAGGGGCTAGCGGGGCCCCCACAGATACGCAGTATTTT.

The chain recombines TRBV19 with TRBJ1-6; no definite D call. Germline V lookup: CDR1 LNHDA, CDR2 SQIVND (reference sequence). The CDR3 length is 14 residues. V lost 2 bases and J lost 8, with 10 bases in between. CDR3 loop: CASSITRMDSPLHF. The CDR3 DNA is TGTGCCAGTAGTATAACCCGGATGGATTCACCCCTCCACTTT.

The gene calls are TRBV29-1 and TRBJ1-1; D ambiguous. The ends were cut back, 4 bases at V and 1 base at J, with 10 bases in the middle. This CDR3 is 13 amino acids long. CDR1 SQVTM and CDR2 ANQGSEA come from the germline V gene. The CDR3 sequence is CSVVLRENTEAFF. The DNA for the CDR3 is TGCAGCGTTGTTCTGCGAGAGAACACTGAAGCTTTCTTT. The full variable domain, with the rest looked up from reference TRBV29-1 and TRBJ1-1, is SAVISQKPSRDICQRGTSLTIQCQVDSQVTMMFWYRQQPGQSLTLIATANQGSEATYESGFVIDKFPISRPNLTFSTLTVSNMSPEDSSIYLCSVVLRENTEAFFGQGTRLTVV.

The V call is TRBV29-1, the J call TRBJ2-1, with TRBD2 matching over 10 bases. CDR1 is SQVTM and CDR2 is ANQGSEA in the germline V gene. CDR3 length: 14 residues. Trimming at V came to 6 bases and at J to 7 bases, leaving 9 bases not matched to a gene. The CDR3 bases are TGCAGCGTCACTAGCGGGGTCTCTGGGAATGAGCAGTTCTTC. It translates to CSVTSGVSGNEQFF.

This chain joins TRBV29-1 and TRBJ2-7; tentatively, D is TRBD1 (6 bases). The CDR3 runs to 14 residues. V lost 4 bases, J lost 2 bases, and 15 bases lay in between. Germline loops: CDR1 SQVTM, CDR2 ANQGSEA. DNA of the CDR3: TGCAGCGTTGGCCCCCAGACAGGTACCTACGAGCAGTACTTC. It encodes CSVGPQTGTYEQYF.